These 12 T cell receptor beta chains were all obtained from the same sample, sequenced in a study of OX40 agonist ivuxolimab in advanced cancers. The assay was immunoSEQ multiplex PCR, and TCRdb's table has in-frame clones only and misses some. The sample has about 46,000 clones, approximately 90% seen once. Here the sequenced sample was CD4+ or CD8+ T cells sorted from blood, taken in a trial of the OX40 agonist ivuxolimab. All receptors derive from an adult with an advanced solid tumor such as melanoma, head and neck, liver or kidney cancer.

V and J are TRBV20-1 and TRBJ2-5; D remains unclear. Between the trimmed V and J ends, which lost 5 bases and 2 bases, there was a span of 6 bases. This CDR3 comprises 11 residues. Germline values: CDR1 DFQATT, CDR2 SNEGSKA (reference sequence). The CDR3 DNA reads as TGCAGTGCTCCCCAGCAAGAGACCCAGTACTTC. Its translation is CSAPQQETQYF.

This clone was picked up a small number of times. This sequence joins TRBV18 and TRBJ1-5, with TRBD1 matching 8 bases. V lost 5 bases to trimming and J lost 7 bases; unmatched junction nucleotides: 10. The CDR3 extends over 15 amino acids. Per germline, CDR1 KGHSH and CDR2 LQKENI. CDR3 sequence reads: CASSAGTGPGQPQHF. CDR3 coding DNA: TGTGCCAGCTCAGCAGGGACAGGTCCGGGACAGCCCCAGCATTTT.

The V gene is TRBV7-9, the J gene TRBJ1-6; 7 positions agree with TRBD1. This CDR3 comprises 15 residues. The V gene end was trimmed by 1 base and the J gene end by 9 bases; junction bases not matched to a gene: 6. Germline CDR1 reads SEHNR; CDR2 reads FQNEAQ (reference sequence). CDR3 region: CASSLDRGWASPLHF. The DNA for the CDR3 is TGTGCCAGCAGCTTAGACAGGGGATGGGCTTCACCCCTCCACTTT. Full variable domain (remainder filled in from reference TRBV7-9 and TRBJ1-6): DTGVSQNPRHKITKRGQNVTFRCDPISEHNRLYWYRQTLGQGPEFLTYFQNEAQLEKSRLLSDRFSAERPKGSFSTLEIQRTEQGDSAMYLCASSLDRGWASPLHFGNGTRLTVT.

The chain recombines TRBV28 with TRBJ1-2, with 10 nucleotides matching TRBD1. This CDR3 is built from 15 residues. Losses at the gene ends were 5 bases for V and 6 bases for J; bases not matched to a gene: 9. The germline gives CDR1 MDHEN, CDR2 SYDVKM. The CDR3 bases are TGTGCCAGCAGTCCTATACCGACAGGGGGCAATGGCTACACCTTC. Protein: CASSPIPTGGNGYTF.

The genes are TRBV4-1 and TRBJ1-1; 10 nucleotides line up with TRBD1. V lost 2 bases, J lost 4 bases, and 7 bases stayed unmatched. Germline loops: CDR1 MGHRA, CDR2 YSYEKL. The CDR3 is made up of 16 amino acids. The CDR3 here is CASSQRGQGQVTEAFF. DNA for the CDR3: TGCGCCAGCAGCCAAAGGGGACAGGGGCAGGTCACTGAAGCTTTCTTT.

This chain connects TRBV5-1 to TRBJ1-1; 9 bases agree with TRBD1. Looked up from germline, CDR1 is SGHRS and CDR2 is YFSETQ. This CDR3 is 14 amino acids long. After removal of 1 base from V and 3 bases from J, the junction contained 1 base not matched to a gene. CDR3 in DNA: TGCGCCAGCAGCTTGACAGGGGGCTACACTGAAGCTTTCTTT. It yields the protein CASSLTGGYTEAFF.

The chain joins TRBV4-2 to TRBJ1-1, with 8 positions matching TRBD1. From germline, CDR1 is LGHNA and CDR2 YNFKEQ. With V trimmed by 0 bases and J by 4 bases, 7 bases remained unmatched. The CDR3 consists of 16 residues. The CDR3 DNA is TGTGCCAGCAGCCAAGATTCAGGGGGCGGGGGCACTGAAGCTTTCTTT. Its protein is CASSQDSGGGGTEAFF.

This clone has only one observation. The chain carries TRBV14 and TRBJ2-2, with D hard to call. This CDR3 has 15 residues. V was pared by 1 base and J by 5 bases, with 11 bases between. Germline assignment: CDR1 SGHDN and CDR2 FVKESK. For the CDR3, the DNA is TGTGCCAGCAGCCAAGCTGTCATTGGAACCGGGGAGCTGTTTTTT. Translation: CASSQAVIGTGELFF.

This chain links TRBV7-8 with TRBJ1-5; D might be TRBD1 (6 bases). Trimming left V 5 bases short and J 0 bases short, with 20 bases between. CDR1 SGHVS and CDR2 FQNEAQ come from the germline V gene. The CDR3 is 18 amino acids. CDR3 region: CASSLSPGGDYSNQPQHF. CDR3 sequence (DNA): TGTGCCAGCAGCCTTAGTCCGGGGGGCGACTATAGCAATCAGCCCCAGCATTTT.

This clone was found a few times. The chain joins TRBV25-1 to TRBJ1-5; no reliable D call. The germline V gene has CDR1 MGHDK and CDR2 SYGVNS. The CDR3 runs 14 residues. V lost 6 bases and J 3 bases, leaving 12 bases between the germline ends. The DNA of the CDR3 is TGTGCCAGCAGACCGCGGCTCGTCAATCAGCCCCAGCATTTT. Translation: CASRPRLVNQPQHF.

Only one count was recorded for this clone. This chain's CDR3 is CASNLPSRETQYF. Here the CDR3 DNA reads TGTGCCAGCAATTTGCCCTCTCGGGAGACCCAGTACTTC. The rearrangement uses TRBV28 and TRBJ2-5; D uncertain. The V gene's germline CDR1 is MDHEN and CDR2 SYDVKM. V was clipped by 7 bases and J by 5 bases, with 14 bases between them. This CDR3 contains 13 residues.

J is TRBJ2-7 and V is TRBV9; D is ambiguous. Germline V gene data show CDR1 as SGDLS and CDR2 as YYNGEE. This CDR3 comprises 12 residues. Between the trimmed V and J ends, which lost 4 bases and 4 bases, there was a span of 9 bases. The CDR3 nucleotides read TGTGCCAGCAGCCCTGGAAATTACGAGCAGTACTTC. Translation gives CASSPGNYEQYF.